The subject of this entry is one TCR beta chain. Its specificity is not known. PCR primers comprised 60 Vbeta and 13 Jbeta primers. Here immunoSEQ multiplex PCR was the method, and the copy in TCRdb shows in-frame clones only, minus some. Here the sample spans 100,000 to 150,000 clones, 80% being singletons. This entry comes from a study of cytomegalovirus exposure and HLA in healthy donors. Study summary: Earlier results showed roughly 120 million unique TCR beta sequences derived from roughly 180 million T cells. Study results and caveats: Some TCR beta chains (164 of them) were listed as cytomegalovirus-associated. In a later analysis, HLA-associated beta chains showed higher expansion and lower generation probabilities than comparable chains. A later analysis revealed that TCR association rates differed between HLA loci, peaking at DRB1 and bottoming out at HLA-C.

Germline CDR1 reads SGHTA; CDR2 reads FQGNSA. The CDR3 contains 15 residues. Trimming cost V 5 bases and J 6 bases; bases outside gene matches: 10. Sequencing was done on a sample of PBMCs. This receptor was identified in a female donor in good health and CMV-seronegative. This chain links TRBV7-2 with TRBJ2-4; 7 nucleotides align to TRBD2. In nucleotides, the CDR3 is TGTGCCAGCAGCGGCGGTTTGGGGGGGGTAAACATTCAGTACTTC. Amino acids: CASSGGLGGVNIQYF.